The clone carrying this T cell receptor beta chain has at least ten counts. Its specificity is not known. Full-length variable regions came from constant-region reverse primers plus semi-nested Nested Universal Primer A PCR. MiXCR, run by TCRdb on the 5' RACE reads, gives a single entry per CDR3 protein. The sample contains over 45,000 distinct CDR3 sequences, roughly 25% of which appear only once. Treg sorting used a CD4+CD25+CD127-/low gate. The CDR3 spans 16 residues. With 1 base clipped from V and 3 bases from J, the junction kept 5 bases outside the gene matches. Germline V gene data show CDR1 as SGHTA and CDR2 as FQGNSA. Study-level points and caveats: The larger-cohort validation was restricted to a single TCR beta V-J rearrangement rather than whole repertoires.

The source is a female donor with breast cancer. Sequences were obtained from tumor-infiltrating Tregs sorted from the breast tumor. This chain connects TRBV7-2 to TRBJ2-3; 9 nucleotides match TRBD2. The CDR3 is CASSLGRGGRTDTQYF. Here the CDR3 DNA reads TGTGCCAGCAGCTTAGGGCGGGGGGGGAGAACAGATACGCAGTATTTT. The entire variable domain, with the rest obtained from reference TRBV7-2 and TRBJ2-3, is as follows: GAGVSQSPSNKVTEKGKDVELRCDPISGHTALYWYRQSLGQGLEFLIYFQGNSAPDKSGLPSDRFSAERTGGSVSTLTIQRTQQEDSAVYLCASSLGRGGRTDTQYFGPGTRLTVL.